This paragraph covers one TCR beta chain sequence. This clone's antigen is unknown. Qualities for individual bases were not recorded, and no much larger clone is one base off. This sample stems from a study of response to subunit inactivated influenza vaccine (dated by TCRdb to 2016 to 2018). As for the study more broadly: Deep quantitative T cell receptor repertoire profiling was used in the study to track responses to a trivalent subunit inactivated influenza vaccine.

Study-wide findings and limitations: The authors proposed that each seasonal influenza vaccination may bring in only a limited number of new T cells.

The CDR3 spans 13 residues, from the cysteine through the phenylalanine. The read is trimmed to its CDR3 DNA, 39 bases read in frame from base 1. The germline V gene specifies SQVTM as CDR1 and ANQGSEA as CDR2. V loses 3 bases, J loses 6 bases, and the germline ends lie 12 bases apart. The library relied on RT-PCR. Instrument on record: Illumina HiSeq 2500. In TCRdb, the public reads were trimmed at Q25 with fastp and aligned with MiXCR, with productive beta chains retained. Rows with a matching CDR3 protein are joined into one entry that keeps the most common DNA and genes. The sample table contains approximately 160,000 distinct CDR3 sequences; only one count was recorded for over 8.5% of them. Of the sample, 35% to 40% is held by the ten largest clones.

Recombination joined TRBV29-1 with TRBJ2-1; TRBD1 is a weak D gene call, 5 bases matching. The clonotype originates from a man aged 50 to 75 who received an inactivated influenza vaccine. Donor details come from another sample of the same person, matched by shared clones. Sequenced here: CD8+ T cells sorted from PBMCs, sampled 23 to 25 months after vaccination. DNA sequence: TGCAGCGTTGATGTGGACAAGCCCAATGAGCAGTTCTTC. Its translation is CSVDVDKPNEQFF.